The clone carrying this TCR beta chain was seen a handful of times. Its antigen is not known. This record belongs to a study of chemoradiotherapy in HPV16-positive cancers. Study in general: Functional T-cell assays on two HPV16-positive patients' cells defined candidate HPV-specific clones and common TCR motifs.

Sequencing was performed with immunoSEQ multiplex PCR; in TCRdb, only in-frame clones are kept and a portion is missing. The data show approximately 14,000 clones, with over 70% seen just once and around 1.4% held by the top ten. Study observations and caveats: Non-HPV-specific T cells did not expand in tumors during treatment, whereas candidate HPV-specific clones and E7-related motifs did.

This sequence was found in a human donor with HPV-associated anogenital cancer. The biological material was taken from a patient who underwent chemoradiotherapy.

The DNA of the CDR3 is TGTGCCAGCAGAGTACGGGGGGAGCAGTACTTC. Translated: CASRVRGEQYF. V usage is TRBV2 and J usage is TRBJ2-7, with D possibly matching TRBD2 (6 bases). This CDR3 is 11 amino acids long. In germline, CDR1 is SNHLY, CDR2 FYNNEI. The V end was cut by 6 bases, the J end by 7 bases, with 10 bases between. Looking up the rest from reference TRBV2 and TRBJ2-7 gives the full variable domain: EPEVTQTPSHQVTQMGQEVILRCVPISNHLYFYWYRQILGQKVEFLVSFYNNEISEKSEIFDDQFSVERPDGSNFTLKIRSTKLEDSAMYFCASRVRGEQYFGPGTRLTVT.